This T cell receptor (beta chain) was sequenced in a study of blood T cell repertoires in COVID-19. Authors' data handling: Amplifying reference gene primers gave estimates of nucleated cell counts. This table comes from immunoSEQ multiplex PCR, and its TCRdb copy is limited to in-frame clones, with some not included. V, J and clone size are those of that table, while D and trimming were read from the DNA. The repertoire holds 130,000 to 150,000 clones, around nine tenths seen once, with 1.2% in the top ten. V was clipped by 2 bases and J by 5 bases, with 15 bases between them. The germline gives CDR1 MNHNS, CDR2 SASEGT. The CDR3 covers 15 residues.

The chain combines TRBV6-1 with TRBJ2-5, with D maybe TRBD2 (5 bases). This clonotype originated in a woman aged 25 to 45 with acute COVID-19. The specimen sequenced was PBMCs or T cells enriched from blood (not recorded which). This chain's CDR3 is CASSERFEGWETQYF. The CDR3 nucleotides read TGTGCCAGCAGTGAACGGTTCGAGGGTTGGGAGACCCAGTACTTC.